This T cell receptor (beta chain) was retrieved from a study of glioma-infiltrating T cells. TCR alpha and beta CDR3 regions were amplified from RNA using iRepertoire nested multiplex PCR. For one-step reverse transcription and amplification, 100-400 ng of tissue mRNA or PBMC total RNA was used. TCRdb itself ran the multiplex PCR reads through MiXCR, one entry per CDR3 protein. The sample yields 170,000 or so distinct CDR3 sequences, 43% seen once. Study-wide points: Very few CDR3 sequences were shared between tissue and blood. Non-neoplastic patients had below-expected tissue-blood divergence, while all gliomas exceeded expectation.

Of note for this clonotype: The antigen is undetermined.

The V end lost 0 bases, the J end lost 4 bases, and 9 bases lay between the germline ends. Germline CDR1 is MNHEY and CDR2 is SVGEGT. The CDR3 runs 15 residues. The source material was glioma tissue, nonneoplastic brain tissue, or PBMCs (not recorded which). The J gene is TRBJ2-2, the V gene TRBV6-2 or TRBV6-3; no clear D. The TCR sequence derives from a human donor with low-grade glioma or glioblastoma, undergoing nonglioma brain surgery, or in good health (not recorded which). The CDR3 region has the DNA TGTGCCAGCAGTTACTCCCTCGCATCCACCGGGGAGCTGTTTTTT. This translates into CASSYSLASTGELFF.